These T cell receptor beta chains were read from a single sample in a study of cytomegalovirus exposure and HLA in healthy donors. The data were produced by immunoSEQ multiplex PCR, yet TCRdb's version contains in-frame clones alone and is incomplete. The sample records 83,000 or so clones, roughly 80% being singletons. Input material: PBMCs. The receptors shown here come from a middle-aged woman in good health and CMV-seropositive. Each CDR3 is given with its conserved first and last residue. A D gene is named only where the DNA matches it firmly. Size tells how often a clone was seen (once, few, many) or the class of an expanded clone, and some rows leave it out.

TRBV5-1	.	TRBJ2-3	15	.	CASSLRDTRTDTQYF	TGCGCCAGCAGCCTACGGGACACCCGCACAGATACGCAGTATTTT
TRBV10-3	.	TRBJ1-4	13	.	CAIRPGPNEKLFF	TGTGCCATCCGCCCAGGGCCCAATGAAAAACTGTTTTTT
TRBV10-3	.	TRBJ1-5	14	.	CAIRATGAHQPQHF	TGTGCCATCAGGGCTACAGGAGCTCATCAGCCCCAGCATTTT
TRBV18	.	TRBJ1-1	14	.	CASSPGGWSTEAFF	TGTGCCAGCTCACCAGGGGGCTGGAGCACTGAAGCTTTCTTT
TRBV10-3	.	TRBJ1-5	12	few	CAISSGSAIQHF	TGTGCCATCAGTTCGGGATCCGCGATCCAGCATTTT
TRBV13	.	TRBJ2-7	12	.	CASSSQPGEQYF	TGTGCCAGCAGCTCGCAGCCGGGGGAGCAGTACTTC
TRBV11-2	.	TRBJ1-1	14	.	CASSNRARGTEAFF	TGTGCCAGCAGCAACAGGGCGAGGGGCACTGAAGCTTTCTTT
TRBV1	.	TRBJ1-6	24	.	CTSSQDGNPRDRGRSHPLNSPLHF	TGCACCAGCAGCCAAGATGGAAACCCCCGGGACAGGGGGCGCTCCCACCCACTTAATTCACCCCTCCACTTT
TRBV10-1	.	TRBJ1-2	11	.	CASQGGYGYTF	TGCGCCAGCCAAGGAGGGTATGGCTACACCTTC
TRBV5-1	.	TRBJ2-5	15	.	CASSPNPLAQETQYF	TGCGCCAGCAGCCCGAACCCACTAGCCCAAGAGACCCAGTACTTC
TRBV11-2	.	TRBJ1-1	15	.	CASSLPGGGGTEAFF	TGTGCCAGCAGCTTACCGGGGGGAGGGGGAACTGAAGCTTTCTTT
TRBV28	TRBD2	TRBJ2-7	17	.	CASSFWTSGRASHEQYF	TGTGCCAGCAGTTTCTGGACTAGCGGGAGGGCCTCCCACGAGCAGTACTTC
TRBV29-1	.	TRBJ2-7	15	.	CSVGNRDKGYYEQYF	TGCAGCGTGGGGAACCGGGACAAGGGGTACTACGAGCAGTACTTC
TRBV5-8	.	TRBJ2-7	12	once	CASSLAQDEQYF	TGTGCCAGCAGCTTGGCCCAGGACGAGCAGTACTTC
TRBV11-2	.	TRBJ2-5	13	.	CASSFGQQETQYF	TGTGCCAGCAGCTTCGGACAGCAAGAGACCCAGTACTTC
TRBV2	.	TRBJ1-5	15	few	CASTSRGHSNQPQHF	TGTGCCAGCACCTCCCGCGGCCATAGCAATCAGCCCCAGCATTTT
TRBV5-1	TRBD1	TRBJ1-1	14	.	CASSTGQGGTEAFF	TGCGCCAGCAGCACCGGACAGGGAGGCACTGAAGCTTTCTTT
TRBV18	TRBD2	TRBJ2-1	17	.	CASSPALLAGGDNEQFF	TGTGCCAGCTCACCAGCGCTGCTAGCGGGGGGGGACAATGAGCAGTTCTTC
TRBV19	.	TRBJ1-4	16	few	CASSIVQGQSNEKLFF	TGTGCCAGTAGTATAGTACAGGGTCAGTCTAATGAAAAACTGTTTTTT
TRBV18	.	TRBJ1-2	13	.	CASSSGGMDGYTF	TGTGCCAGCTCATCGGGGGGCATGGATGGCTACACCTTC
TRBV4-3	.	TRBJ2-7	13	.	CASSQGHSYEQYF	TGCGCCAGCAGCCAAGGTCACTCCTACGAGCAGTACTTC
TRBV9	TRBD1	TRBJ1-1	15	.	CASSVGDRGHTEAFF	TGTGCCAGCAGCGTAGGGGACAGGGGGCACACTGAAGCTTTCTTT
TRBV13	.	TRBJ2-5	16	.	CASSYTTSGDWETQYF	TGTGCCAGCAGCTATACTACCTCCGGGGACTGGGAGACCCAGTACTTC
TRBV5-1	.	TRBJ2-5	16	.	CASALSLGGVQETQYF	TGCGCCAGTGCCCTCTCATTAGGGGGGGTACAAGAGACCCAGTACTTC
TRBV28	TRBD1	TRBJ1-1	12	.	CASRYRDSEAFF	TGTGCCAGCAGGTATCGGGACAGTGAAGCTTTCTTT
TRBV15	TRBD2	TRBJ2-7	13	.	CATSTGTRDEQYF	TGTGCCACCAGCACCGGGACTAGGGACGAGCAGTACTTC
TRBV27	.	TRBJ1-5	13	.	CASRTGWGQPQHF	TGTGCCAGCAGAACAGGTTGGGGTCAGCCCCAGCATTTT
TRBV7-9	TRBD1	TRBJ2-2	18	.	CASSSSSRTGLGTGELFF	TGTGCCAGCAGCTCCTCAAGCCGGACAGGGTTGGGTACCGGGGAGCTGTTTTTT
TRBV18	.	TRBJ1-2	12	.	CASSPPESGYTF	TGTGCCAGCTCACCACCGGAGTCTGGCTACACCTTC
TRBV4-2	TRBD2	TRBJ2-3	20	.	CASSYIYRSGTSGRIDTQYF	TGTGCCAGCAGCTATATCTATAGATCAGGAACTAGCGGGAGGATAGATACGCAGTATTTT
TRBV29-1	.	TRBJ2-7	11	.	CSAGTTYEQYF	TGCAGCGCCGGGACAACCTACGAGCAGTACTTC